One sample yielded the 9 T cell receptor beta chains listed below, sequenced in a study of beta chain features in type 1 diabetes. The study's findings and limits: Moderately but significantly shorter TCRB CDR3s were found in Type 1 diabetes patients in all four CD4+ subsets.

Antigens for these TCRs are unknown. As every portion of the isolated RNA was reverse transcribed, the sequencing read expressed TCRB transcripts. The protocol was immunoSEQ multiplex PCR, while the TCRdb copy is restricted to in-frame clones and leaves out a portion. The sample includes about 150,000 clones, approximately 8.1% of them seen just once. The sample comprised central memory CD4+ T cells from blood. Receptor source: a man between 18 and 35 years old with type 1 diabetes.

CDR3 in amino acids: CASSQDPRINEKLFF. CDR3 DNA sequence: TGCGCCAGCAGCCAAGACCCCAGAATTAATGAAAAACTGTTTTTT. This chain uses TRBV4-1 with TRBJ1-4; D unclear. The germline gives CDR1 MGHRA, CDR2 YSYEKL. The CDR3 has 15 amino acids. Trimming pared 0 bases from V and 4 bases from J, leaving 9 bases between.

V is TRBV5-1 and J is TRBJ1-2, with TRBD1 identical over 8 bases. The V gene end was trimmed by 2 bases and the J gene end by 9 bases; junction bases not matched to a gene: 6. The CDR3 length is 13 residues. CDR1 SGHRS and CDR2 YFSETQ come from the germline V gene. The CDR3 nucleotides are TGCGCCAGCAGCTTCGACAGGGGATCAAGCTACACCTTC. Translating gives CASSFDRGSSYTF.

This clone was seen a handful of times. The chain links TRBV5-1 to TRBJ2-7; weak D call: TRBD1 (5 bases). This CDR3 is 14 amino acids long. Trimming took off 4 bases at V and 3 bases at J, with 14 bases between the two ends. Germline loops: CDR1 SGHRS, CDR2 YFSETQ. The chain's CDR3 is CASSVSGAGYEQYF. The CDR3 DNA reads TGCGCCAGCAGCGTTAGTGGGGCTGGCTACGAGCAGTACTTC. Variable domain in full (rest from reference TRBV5-1 and TRBJ2-7): KAGVTQTPRYLIKTRGQQVTLSCSPISGHRSVSWYQQTPGQGLQFLFEYFSETQRNKGNFPGRFSGRQFSNSRSEMNVSTLELGDSALYLCASSVSGAGYEQYFGPGTRLTVT.

In its sample, this clone was seen a few times. The sample carries other DNA sequences with the same CDR3. This sequence joins TRBV29-1 and TRBJ1-2; a possible D gene is TRBD1 (5 bases). This CDR3 has 14 residues. CDR1 is SQVTM and CDR2 is ANQGSEA in the germline V gene. Trimming removed 1 base at V and 1 base at J, with 10 bases between. The CDR3 loop reads CSVEGRGRNYGYTF. CDR3 nucleotide sequence: TGCAGCGTTGAAGGGAGGGGCCGTAACTATGGCTACACCTTC.

In this sample, this clone turned up a few times. J is TRBJ2-3 and V is TRBV4-1; 9 bases are shared with TRBD2. This CDR3 is 14 amino acids long. The V and J ends lost 2 bases and 8 bases, in that order; junction bases with no gene match: 5. The germline V gene has CDR1 MGHRA and CDR2 YSYEKL. CDR3 residues: CASSQPGLAATQYF. CDR3 coding DNA: TGCGCCAGCAGCCAACCGGGACTAGCAGCTACGCAGTATTTT.

The chain couples TRBV28 to TRBJ1-3; D is unresolved. CDR3 length: 17 residues. CDR1 MDHEN and CDR2 SYDVKM come from the germline V gene. Trimming pared 5 bases from V and 2 bases from J, leaving 19 bases between. The CDR3 reads CASSALVGSKTGNTIYF. In DNA, the CDR3 is TGTGCCAGCAGTGCCCTGGTAGGGAGTAAAACTGGAAACACCATATATTTT.

The chain carries TRBV5-1 and TRBJ2-5, with D unresolved. The CDR3 is made up of 13 amino acids. Trimming removed 4 bases from V and 0 bases from J, with 7 bases in between. The V gene's germline CDR1 is SGHRS and CDR2 YFSETQ. The CDR3 DNA sequence: TGCGCCAGCAGCACCCGGTACCAAGAGACCCAGTACTTC. Amino acids: CASSTRYQETQYF.

The chain recombines TRBV19 with TRBJ1-5; 10 bases align to TRBD1. The CDR3 runs 19 residues. Germline CDR1 reads LNHDA; CDR2 reads SQIVND (reference sequence). V trimming: 4 bases; J trimming: 2 bases; junction bases outside the gene matches: 14. The CDR3 DNA reads TGTGCCAGTAGTAGTCTCCCGGGACAGGGGATTAAGGGCAATCAGCCCCAGCATTTT. This gives the protein CASSSLPGQGIKGNQPQHF.

This clone has more than one count but fewer than ten. The gene calls are TRBV15 and TRBJ2-3; 11 bases align to TRBD1. CDR1 is LNHNV and CDR2 is YYDKDF in the germline V gene (reference sequence). The CDR3 extends over 16 amino acids. V shed 4 bases and J 1 base; nucleotides not matched to a gene: 4. CDR3: CATSKRGQGGTDTQYF. The CDR3 nucleotides are TGTGCCACCAGCAAACGGGGACAGGGGGGCACAGATACGCAGTATTTT.